One and the same sample provided the 10 T cell receptor beta chains below, sequenced in a study of cytomegalovirus exposure and HLA in healthy donors. Sequencing was performed with immunoSEQ multiplex PCR; in TCRdb, only in-frame clones are kept and a portion is missing. The sample yields approximately 150,000 clones, approximately 88% seen once. Input material: PBMCs. The receptors were gathered from a man between 18 and 35 years old in good health and CMV-seropositive.

This rearrangement joins TRBV7-9 to TRBJ2-3; 9 nucleotides line up with TRBD2. This CDR3 region has 16 residues. Germline V gene data show CDR1 as SEHNR and CDR2 as FQNEAQ (reference sequence). J gave up 7 bases and V 3 bases, and 11 bases lay outside the gene matches. CDR3: CASSFQGTSSGHTQYF. The CDR3 region has the DNA TGTGCCAGCAGCTTCCAGGGGACTAGCAGCGGTCATACGCAGTATTTT.

The J gene is TRBJ2-2, the V gene TRBV29-1; TRBD2 matches 7 bases. In germline, CDR1 is SQVTM, CDR2 ANQGSEA. The CDR3 has 13 amino acids. After removal of 7 bases from V and 5 bases from J, the junction contained 7 bases not matched to a gene. Written as DNA, the CDR3 is TGCAGCGCCGGGGAGGGGAGGACCGGGGAGCTGTTTTTT. It codes for CSAGEGRTGELFF.

The CDR3 region has the DNA TGTGCCAGCAGCGCAACGGGACAGACCTACGAGCAGTACTTC. As protein: CASSATGQTYEQYF. The chain couples TRBV9 to TRBJ2-7, with TRBD1 identical over 7 bases. The CDR3 sequence is 14 residues long. V dropped 3 bases and J dropped 2; count of bases not matched to a gene: 5. Germline CDR1 SGDLS, CDR2 YYNGEE.

V gene TRBV27 combines with J gene TRBJ2-7; 9 bases match TRBD1. This CDR3 contains 15 residues. The ends lost 0 bases at V and 2 bases at J; junction bases unmatched: 2. Per the germline V gene, CDR1 is MNHEY and CDR2 is SMNVEV (reference sequence). CDR3 sequence reads: CASSLSGQGTYEQYF. CDR3 nucleotide sequence: TGTGCCAGCAGTTTATCGGGACAGGGAACCTACGAGCAGTACTTC.

The chain recombines TRBV28 with TRBJ1-6; D gene uncertain. Germline CDR1 and CDR2: MDHEN and SYDVKM. The CDR3 spans 15 residues. The V end was cut by 8 bases, the J end by 4 bases, with 15 bases between. CDR3 sequence reads: CASSGDLFYNSPLHF. The CDR3, as DNA: TGTGCCAGCTCCGGGGATTTATTTTATAATTCACCCCTCCACTTT.

The rearrangement uses TRBV5-1 and TRBJ1-2; TRBD1 is a possible D gene (5 bases). The ends were cut back, 0 bases at V and 3 bases at J, with 12 bases in the middle. This CDR3 has 15 amino acids. Per germline, CDR1 SGHRS and CDR2 YFSETQ. This chain's CDR3 is CASSLEGALDYGYTF. The CDR3 nucleotides are TGCGCCAGCAGCTTGGAAGGGGCATTGGACTATGGCTACACCTTC. The entire variable domain, with the rest obtained from reference TRBV5-1 and TRBJ1-2, is as follows: KAGVTQTPRYLIKTRGQQVTLSCSPISGHRSVSWYQQTPGQGLQFLFEYFSETQRNKGNFPGRFSGRQFSNSRSEMNVSTLELGDSALYLCASSLEGALDYGYTFGSGTRLTVV.

The chain uses TRBV14 and TRBJ2-1; 10 bases map to TRBD1. Germline loops: CDR1 SGHDN, CDR2 FVKESK. Trimming removed 4 bases from V and 8 bases from J; junction bases left unmatched: 17. The length of the CDR3 is 18 residues. CDR3 loop: CASSPIQLRDRGGYEQFF. CDR3 nucleotide sequence: TGTGCCAGCAGCCCTATCCAACTCAGGGACAGGGGAGGGTATGAGCAGTTCTTC.

This clone appeared once. The chain combines TRBV11-2 with TRBJ1-4; D is possibly TRBD1 (6 bases). CDR1 is SGHAT and CDR2 is FQNNGV in the germline V gene. This CDR3 region has 15 residues. V was pared by 6 bases and J by 8 bases, with 19 bases between. The CDR3 region is CASRPPGQKGEKLFF. CDR3 nucleotide sequence: TGTGCCAGCAGGCCGCCGGGACAAAAGGGAGAAAAACTGTTTTTT.

In its sample, this clone was seen a few times. The chain combines TRBV5-1 with TRBJ1-6; D uncertain. Deletions cut 0 bases from V and 7 bases from J, with 5 bases between. The CDR3 contains 13 residues. Germline CDR1 reads SGHRS; CDR2 reads YFSETQ. CDR3 DNA sequence: TGCGCCAGCAGCTTGGTAGCGAATTCACCCCTCCACTTT. It specifies CASSLVANSPLHF.

This rearrangement joins TRBV13 to TRBJ2-3; 12 nucleotides match TRBD1. Germline V CDR1 and CDR2: PRHDT, FYEKMQ (reference sequence). With 5 bases clipped from V and 2 bases from J, the junction kept 17 bases outside the gene matches. This CDR3 has 20 amino acids. The CDR3 bases are TGTGCCAGCAGCCCCCTAAAGGGACAGGGGGCTCAGGGACTCACAGATACGCAGTATTTT. This gives the protein CASSPLKGQGAQGLTDTQYF.